This TCR beta chain was profiled in a study of CD4 and CD8 cells across lung adenocarcinoma regions. TCRdb processed the PCR reads anew with MiXCR; each CDR3 protein has one entry. The sample has about 23,000 distinct CDR3 sequences, 45% to 60% seen once. The patients had localized lung adenocarcinoma, a non-small cell subtype. The sequence was collected from a male donor with lung adenocarcinoma. The CD4 and CD8 labels of this study may be unreliable. Sequenced input: CD4+ T cells from the center of a lung tumor.

CDR3 DNA sequence: TGTGCCAGCAGCGTAGCGGTTAGCGTCAGCACCGGGGAGCTGTTTTTT. Amino acids: CASSVAVSVSTGELFF. J is TRBJ2-2 and V is TRBV9, with D perhaps matching TRBD2 (5 bases). V dropped 0 bases and J dropped 4 bases, with 13 bases sitting between them. The CDR3 loop spans 16 amino acids. In germline, CDR1 is SGDLS, CDR2 YYNGEE.